Listed below are T cell receptor beta chains from one sample, sequenced in a study of shared clonotypes between healthy human individuals. Measured with immunoSEQ multiplex PCR; TCRdb has only the in-frame clones, and not every one. The sample holds some 600,000 clones, around 96% seen once. What was sequenced was naive CD8+ T cells sorted from blood. The receptors were gathered from a woman in her thirties in good health. Both conserved end residues are part of each CDR3. Each record gives: clone size, J gene, D gene, CDR3 length, V gene, CDR3 protein, CDR3 DNA. The D gene is left open where the match is weak. Where a row states a size, it is once, few, many or the class of an expanded clone; other rows omit it.

NA,TRBJ2-4,NA,15,TRBV7-9,CASSTSEEGQDIQYF,TGTGCCAGCAGCACCTCAGAGGAGGGTCAGGACATTCAGTACTTC
NA,TRBJ2-1,NA,11,TRBV29-1,CSVVAYNEQFF,TGCAGCGTTGTGGCGTACAATGAGCAGTTCTTC
NA,TRBJ1-1,NA,14,TRBV6-5,CASSYSGGGTEAFF,TGTGCCAGCAGTTACTCAGGAGGGGGGACTGAAGCTTTCTTT
NA,TRBJ1-1,TRBD1,14,TRBV27,CASSPGTGGFGAFF,TGTGCCAGCAGTCCCGGGACAGGCGGTTTCGGAGCTTTCTTT
NA,TRBJ2-7,TRBD1,14,TRBV9,CASSEGQGAYEQYF,TGTGCCAGCAGTGAGGGACAGGGGGCTTACGAGCAGTACTTC
NA,TRBJ1-4,TRBD1,14,TRBV7-9,CASSPGGSGEKLFF,TGTGCCAGCAGCCCAGGGGGATCCGGTGAAAAACTGTTTTTT
once,TRBJ1-1,TRBD1,16,TRBV28,CASSLGQGALNTEAFF,TGTGCCAGCAGTTTAGGACAGGGGGCGCTTAACACTGAAGCTTTCTTT
NA,TRBJ2-3,NA,13,TRBV2,CASRTSSTDTQYF,TGTGCCAGCCGGACCTCTAGCACAGATACGCAGTATTTT
NA,TRBJ2-1,TRBD2,15,TRBV28,CASVLGDYIYNEQFF,TGTGCCAGCGTCCTTGGGGACTACATTTACAATGAGCAGTTCTTC
NA,TRBJ2-1,NA,14,TRBV28,CASRDSSSYNEQFF,TGTGCCAGCCGAGACAGTAGCTCCTACAATGAGCAGTTCTTC
NA,TRBJ2-1,TRBD2,17,TRBV19,CASSIMTGGTYGNEQFF,TGTGCCAGTAGTATCATGACGGGAGGGACATATGGCAATGAGCAGTTCTTC
NA,TRBJ2-1,NA,13,TRBV6-5,CASGRSSYNEQFF,TGTGCCAGCGGCAGGTCCTCCTACAATGAGCAGTTCTTC
NA,TRBJ1-1,NA,13,TRBV5-1,CASSPGLNTEAFF,TGCGCCAGCAGCCCCGGTTTGAACACTGAAGCTTTCTTT
NA,TRBJ2-7,NA,15,TRBV7-9,CASSRIGSIPYEQYF,TGTGCCAGCAGCCGGATAGGTTCCATACCCTACGAGCAGTACTTC
NA,TRBJ2-7,TRBD1,14,TRBV5-1,CASSLLSGGDEQYF,TGCGCCAGCAGCTTGTTATCAGGGGGCGACGAGCAGTACTTC
NA,TRBJ2-1,NA,11,TRBV6-5,CASSQRNEQFF,TGTGCCAGCAGTCAGAGGAATGAGCAGTTCTTC
once,TRBJ2-3,NA,13,TRBV27,CASRLDSTDTQYF,TGTGCCAGCAGACTAGATAGCACAGATACGCAGTATTTT
NA,TRBJ2-3,NA,17,TRBV4-1,CASSPAGGGIQSDTQYF,TGCGCCAGCAGCCCAGCCGGGGGCGGAATTCAGTCCGATACGCAGTATTTT
NA,TRBJ2-1,NA,13,TRBV4-2,CASSLANFNEQFF,TGTGCCAGCAGCTTGGCTAACTTTAATGAGCAGTTCTTC
NA,TRBJ2-7,NA,15,TRBV6-5,CASSWMGGGSYEQYF,TGTGCCAGCAGTTGGATGGGGGGGGGCAGCTACGAGCAGTACTTC
NA,TRBJ2-6,NA,14,TRBV6-5,CASMPPSGANVLTF,TGTGCCAGCATGCCTCCCTCTGGGGCCAACGTCCTGACTTTC
NA,TRBJ1-2,NA,12,TRBV29-1,CSVNRESDGYTF,TGCAGCGTCAACAGGGAATCGGATGGCTACACCTTC
NA,TRBJ2-1,TRBD2,15,TRBV7-6,CASSKLAGGANEQFF,TGTGCCAGCAGCAAACTAGCGGGAGGTGCTAATGAGCAGTTCTTC
NA,TRBJ1-1,TRBD1,19,TRBV28,CASSPGQGVLQGMNTEAFF,TGTGCCAGCAGCCCGGGACAGGGGGTACTCCAAGGCATGAACACTGAAGCTTTCTTT
NA,TRBJ2-1,NA,14,TRBV11-1,CASSPGPGGDEQFF,TGTGCCAGCAGCCCTGGGCCGGGGGGCGATGAGCAGTTCTTC
NA,TRBJ2-3,NA,15,TRBV13,CASSVGEWGTDTQYF,TGTGCCAGCAGCGTTGGTGAATGGGGAACAGATACGCAGTATTTT
NA,TRBJ2-7,NA,12,TRBV19,CASSTAPYEQYF,TGTGCCAGTAGTACAGCTCCCTACGAGCAGTACTTC
NA,TRBJ2-3,TRBD2,14,TRBV29-1,CSVKGTSGTDTQYF,TGCAGCGTTAAAGGGACTAGCGGCACAGATACGCAGTATTTT
once,TRBJ1-1,NA,14,TRBV21-1,CASSKEEFGTEAFF,TGTGCCAGCAGCAAAGAGGAGTTCGGCACTGAAGCTTTCTTT
NA,TRBJ2-3,NA,15,TRBV6-6,CASNPRGDLTDTQYF,TGTGCCAGCAACCCCAGAGGGGACCTCACAGATACGCAGTATTTT
NA,TRBJ1-3,NA,17,TRBV11-2,CASSLRGGAGSGNTIYF,TGTGCCAGCAGCTTACGGGGAGGGGCCGGCTCTGGAAACACCATATATTTT
NA,TRBJ1-1,NA,13,TRBV5-6,CASGQIGGTEAFF,TGTGCCAGCGGACAAATCGGGGGCACTGAAGCTTTCTTT
NA,TRBJ2-2,NA,16,TRBV9,CASSGPGSGSTGELFF,TGTGCCAGCAGTGGGCCCGGGAGCGGCAGCACCGGGGAGCTGTTTTTT
NA,TRBJ1-2,TRBD1,14,TRBV11-2,CASSPLRDREGYTF,TGTGCCAGCAGCCCGCTCCGGGACAGGGAAGGCTACACCTTC
NA,TRBJ1-4,NA,14,TRBV5-5,CASSHRGRREKLFF,TGTGCCAGCAGCCACCGGGGCCGACGGGAAAAACTGTTTTTT
NA,TRBJ2-3,NA,15,TRBV7-2,CASSVNGVRGDTQYF,TGTGCCAGCAGCGTGAATGGCGTTCGAGGAGATACGCAGTATTTT
NA,TRBJ2-7,TRBD2,15,TRBV27,CASSLSGGLADEQYF,TGTGCCAGCAGTTTATCGGGGGGACTAGCGGACGAGCAGTACTTC
NA,TRBJ2-3,TRBD2,16,TRBV7-2,CASSLGTSPSTDTQYF,TGTGCCAGCAGCCTCGGGACTAGCCCTTCTACAGATACGCAGTATTTT
NA,TRBJ1-2,NA,13,TRBV28,CASSWGTLYGYTF,TGTGCCAGCAGCTGGGGAACGCTATATGGCTACACCTTC
NA,TRBJ1-1,TRBD1,17,TRBV28,CASSLGDRGPSGTEAFF,TGTGCCAGCAGTTTGGGGGACAGGGGGCCCTCGGGCACTGAAGCTTTCTTT
NA,TRBJ1-2,NA,13,TRBV27,CASSLAHHYGYTF,TGTGCCAGCAGTTTAGCCCACCACTATGGCTACACCTTC
NA,TRBJ2-3,NA,13,TRBV5-1,CASSLAMQEGEYF,TGCGCCAGCAGCTTGGCCATGCAGGAGGGGGAGTATTTT
NA,TRBJ1-1,NA,18,TRBV7-6,CASSLDFPSTTGSPEAFF,TGTGCCAGCAGCTTAGACTTCCCCTCCACCACAGGGTCTCCTGAAGCTTTCTTT
NA,TRBJ2-2,NA,14,TRBV9,CASSVNKNTGELFF,TGTGCCAGCAGCGTAAATAAGAACACCGGGGAGCTGTTTTTT